A selection of T cell receptor beta chains follows, all from one sample in a study of CXCR3-negative and CXCR3-positive naive CD8 T cells. TCRdb reanalyzed the 5' RACE reads, giving one entry per CDR3 protein sequence and no DNA. The table lists 150,000 to 180,000 distinct CDR3 sequences. Sequencing used naive CXCR3+ CD8+ T cells from blood. Every receptor here comes from a human donor in good health. Some clones in this sample may be carry-over from other donors' samples. CDR3s include the opening cysteine and the closing phenylalanine or tryptophan.

>TRBV29-1|TRBJ1-2|15
CSVELRGVANYGYTF
>TRBV28|TRBJ1-2|14
CASSSPYVAYGYTF
>TRBV6-2/TRBV6-3|TRBJ2-1|18
CASPPFLTGGATHNEQFF
>TRBV3-1|TRBJ2-1|16
CASSQDLQGPFGEQFF
>TRBV21-1|TRBJ2-7|15
CASSKTPDSSYEQYF
>TRBV29-1|TRBJ2-1|16
CSVEYLAGGPRDEQFF
>TRBV19|TRBJ2-1|13
CASSSAGYNEQFF
>TRBV7-9|TRBJ1-2|12
CASSGSNYGYTF
>TRBV28|TRBJ2-7|15
CASTGSGGAPYEQYF
>TRBV19|TRBJ2-1|13
CASTPGGDGEQFF
>TRBV4-3|TRBJ2-5|15
CASSQAWGGAETQYF
>TRBV28|TRBJ2-7|12
CASSLGFYEQYF
>TRBV28|TRBJ2-6|20
CASSLWGFKGSDSGANVLTF
>TRBV28|TRBJ1-3|12
CASSSGWGALYF
>TRBV4-1|TRBJ2-7|15
CASSQDRLSTYEQDF
>TRBV12-3/TRBV12-4|TRBJ2-1|15
CASSFLGLHELEQFF
>TRBV12-5|TRBJ2-5|17
CASGLYPTSGGIETQYF
>TRBV29-1|TRBJ2-3|14
CSPRSGQGTDTQYF
>TRBV12-3/TRBV12-4|TRBJ1-3|16
CASSPGTGGSGNTIYF
>TRBV4-3|TRBJ2-7|13
CASSRGVSYEQYF
>TRBV7-2|TRBJ1-2|15
CASSLEGHPLYGYTF
>TRBV12-3/TRBV12-4|TRBJ1-2|17
CASSPQFKGIHPYGYTF
>TRBV6-5|TRBJ2-2|15
CASSLDSYTVGELFF
>TRBV20-1|TRBJ1-1|15
CSARSSTGGDTEAFF
>TRBV7-8|TRBJ2-5|15
CASSPSGRIQETQYF
>TRBV7-9|TRBJ2-1|14
CASSYPGLENEQFF
>TRBV15|TRBJ2-1|15
CATSRTRDPQDEQFF
>TRBV7-2|TRBJ2-7|18
CASSPISPRDYDSYEQYF
>TRBV10-3|TRBJ2-5|14
CAISELTDQETQYF
>TRBV25-1|TRBJ1-2|14
CASSEWDRGNGYTF
>TRBV12-3/TRBV12-4|TRBJ2-1|13
CASNSGLGNEQFF
>TRBV25-1|TRBJ2-1|15
CASRSQFSPDNEQFF
>TRBV28|TRBJ1-1|13
CATKDRAVSEAFF
>TRBV4-1|TRBJ2-1|13
CASSQVLIDEQFF
>TRBV7-9|TRBJ2-1|15
CASSSDHLIYNEQFF
>TRBV20-1|TRBJ2-7|15
CSAIDQGGPSYEQYF
>TRBV2|TRBJ2-7|12
CASSAENYEQYF
>TRBV25-1|TRBJ2-1|17
CASSEEGVGDLFNEQFF
>TRBV5-1|TRBJ2-3|18
CASSPRRSRSSSTDTQYF
>TRBV7-3|TRBJ2-3|14
CASSPTPGTDTQYF
>TRBV5-6|TRBJ2-3|13
CASSFGSTDTQYF
>TRBV12-3/TRBV12-4|TRBJ2-7|14
CASLNGQIPYEQYF
>TRBV29-1|TRBJ2-5|12
CSVYDRGETQYF
>TRBV5-6|TRBJ2-1|13
CAGSLPGVNEQFF
>TRBV7-9|TRBJ1-2|14
CASSLGTANYGYTF
>TRBV29-1|TRBJ2-1|12
CSIGKEFNEQFF
>TRBV25-1|TRBJ2-5|13
CASSESAEETQYF
>TRBV15|TRBJ2-7|15
CATSSETGQSYEQYF
>TRBV4-1|TRBJ2-1|16
CASSQLAGGDYNEQFF
>TRBV12-3/TRBV12-4|TRBJ2-2|14
CASSFARNTGELFF
>TRBV27|TRBJ1-5|15
CASSLGGQVNQPQHF
>TRBV10-3|TRBJ2-2|13
CATARENTGELFF
>TRBV7-2|TRBJ2-5|14
CASSLDGLQETQYF
>TRBV27|TRBJ2-7|16
CASSFPTSGGGYEQYF
>TRBV29-1|TRBJ2-4|12
CSVGGQENIQYF
>TRBV20-1|TRBJ2-7|12
CSARDDYYEQYF
>TRBV5-6|TRBJ2-1|15
CASSLGSRGYNEQFF
>TRBV11-1|TRBJ2-1|15
CASTPVAGEYNEQFF
>TRBV18|TRBJ2-3|16
CASSPVGASFGDTQYF
>TRBV5-5|TRBJ2-3|14
CASTLAGAPDTQYF